This T cell receptor beta chain was sequenced for a study of CD8 T cells in Susac syndrome. This CDR3 contains 8 residues. The V and J ends lost 10 bases and 8 bases respectively, with 6 bases between them. Germline V gene lookup returns CDR1 SEHNR and CDR2 FQNEAQ (reference sequence). This clonotype has just one count. In blood CD8+ and CD4+ T cells, TCR beta underwent sequencing. RNA, at about 0.5 to 1 ug, was reverse transcribed with random hexamers. Multiplex PCR with immunoSEQ amplified the TCR beta CDR3 across 54 Vbeta and 13 Jbeta. TCRdb re-derived calls from the immunoSEQ multiplex PCR reads in MiXCR, one entry per CDR3 protein. The sample records 230,000 or so distinct CDR3 sequences, roughly 96% being singletons.

The rearrangement joins TRBV7-9 to TRBJ2-7; D is unresolved. The sequencing sample was made of CD4+ T cells from PBMCs. The origin of this receptor is a human donor with multiple sclerosis. DNA of the CDR3: TGTGCCAACCAGCAGCAGTACTTC. Its translation is CANQQQYF.